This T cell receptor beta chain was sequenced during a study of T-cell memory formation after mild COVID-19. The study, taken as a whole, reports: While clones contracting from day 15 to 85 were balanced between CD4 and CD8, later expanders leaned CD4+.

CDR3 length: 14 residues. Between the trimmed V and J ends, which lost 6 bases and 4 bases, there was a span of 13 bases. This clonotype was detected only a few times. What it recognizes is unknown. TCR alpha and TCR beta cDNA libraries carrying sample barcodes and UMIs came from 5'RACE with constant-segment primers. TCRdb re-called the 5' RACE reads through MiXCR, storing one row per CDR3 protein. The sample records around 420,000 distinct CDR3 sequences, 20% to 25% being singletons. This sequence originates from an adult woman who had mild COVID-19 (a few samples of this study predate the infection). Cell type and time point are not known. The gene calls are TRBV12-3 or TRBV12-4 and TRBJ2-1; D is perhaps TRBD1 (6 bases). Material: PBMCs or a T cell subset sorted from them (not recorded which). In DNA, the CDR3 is TGTGCCAGCAGGTTCGGACAGAATTACAATGAGCAGTTCTTC. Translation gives CASRFGQNYNEQFF.